This TCR beta chain was identified in a study of blood T cell repertoires in COVID-19. Background on the study: The origin of the acute and convalescent COVID-19 samples was the United States, Italy and Spain.

Remarks on this clone: The same CDR3 also results from other DNA sequences found in this sample.

The authors' processing: Reference gene primer amplification yielded estimated nucleated cell counts. The table came from immunoSEQ multiplex PCR; TCRdb's copy has only in-frame clones and leaves some out. For V, J and clone size, that table is used; D and trimming come from the DNA. Of about 270,000 clones in the sample, 86% were seen once. Sequenced: peripheral blood. The receptor's source is a woman under 40 with COVID-19, enrolled during active disease.

The DNA for the CDR3 is TGCGCCAGCAGCTTCAACAGGCTAAATGAGCAGTTCTTC. Protein product: CASSFNRLNEQFF. The chain has TRBV5-1 and TRBJ2-1; TRBD1 is a possible D gene (5 bases). Germline V gene lookup returns CDR1 SGHRS and CDR2 YFSETQ. The ends were cut back, 2 bases at V and 7 bases at J, with 10 bases in the middle. This CDR3 comprises 13 residues. Combining the CDR3 with reference TRBV5-1 and TRBJ2-1 gives the whole variable domain KAGVTQTPRYLIKTRGQQVTLSCSPISGHRSVSWYQQTPGQGLQFLFEYFSETQRNKGNFPGRFSGRQFSNSRSEMNVSTLELGDSALYLCASSFNRLNEQFFGPGTRLTVL.